These T cell receptor beta chains were read from a single sample in a study of identical twins. In TCRdb, the 5' RACE reads were re-called with MiXCR into one record per CDR3 protein. The sample lists a few hundred thousand distinct CDR3 sequences; over 5.5% were seen once. These records were also assigned to another study, of T cells expressing NK-cell markers.

The sample taken for sequencing was CD8+ T cells sorted from blood. The receptors were gathered from a woman between 18 and 29 years old in good health. Each CDR3 is given with its conserved first and last residue. The order of the fields is D gene, V gene, clone size, J gene, CDR3 DNA, CDR3 protein. D genes are given only for firm matches. Only some rows state a clone size, as once, few, many or a class for expanded clones.

d_gene: .; v_gene: TRBV27; abundance: many; j_gene: TRBJ2-1; CDR3nt: TGTGCCAGCAGTTTAGGGGGAGGAATCAATGAGCAGTTCTTC; CDR3aa: CASSLGGGINEQFF
d_gene: TRBD1; v_gene: TRBV27; abundance: few; j_gene: TRBJ1-5; CDR3nt: TGTGCCAGCAAATTACAGGGGCGCAATCAGCCCCAGCATTTT; CDR3aa: CASKLQGRNQPQHF
d_gene: TRBD1; v_gene: TRBV15; abundance: few; j_gene: TRBJ1-4; CDR3nt: TGTGCCACCAGCAGGGGGACAGGATATGAAAAACTGTTTTTT; CDR3aa: CATSRGTGYEKLFF
d_gene: .; v_gene: TRBV7-9; abundance: many; j_gene: TRBJ2-1; CDR3nt: TGTGCCAGTAGCTGGGACTCCAACAATGAGCAGTTCTTC; CDR3aa: CASSWDSNNEQFF
d_gene: .; v_gene: TRBV19; abundance: .; j_gene: TRBJ2-1; CDR3nt: TGTGCCAGTAGTATAGGGACAAAGCAGTTCTTC; CDR3aa: CASSIGTKQFF
d_gene: .; v_gene: TRBV6-1; abundance: few; j_gene: TRBJ2-5; CDR3nt: TGTGCCAGCAGTGAAGCCACGCTAATGGAAGAGACCCAGTACTTC; CDR3aa: CASSEATLMEETQYF
d_gene: .; v_gene: TRBV6-1; abundance: few; j_gene: TRBJ1-2; CDR3nt: TGTGCCAGCAGTGGTGAACTGGACAGCAACTATGGCTACACCTTC; CDR3aa: CASSGELDSNYGYTF
d_gene: TRBD1; v_gene: TRBV4-3; abundance: few; j_gene: TRBJ2-7; CDR3nt: TGCGCCAGCAGCCAAGGGACAGGGGTCTACTACGAGCAGTACTTC; CDR3aa: CASSQGTGVYYEQYF
d_gene: TRBD2; v_gene: TRBV12-3/TRBV12-4; abundance: many; j_gene: TRBJ2-1; CDR3nt: TGTGCCAGCAGTTCCGTAGCGGGGGGGAGCAATGAGCAGTTCTTC; CDR3aa: CASSSVAGGSNEQFF
d_gene: TRBD1; v_gene: TRBV5-6; abundance: few; j_gene: TRBJ2-7; CDR3nt: TGTGCCAGCAGGGAGGGACAGGGGGCGCGGGAGCAGTACTTC; CDR3aa: CASREGQGAREQYF
d_gene: .; v_gene: TRBV12-3/TRBV12-4; abundance: few; j_gene: TRBJ2-7; CDR3nt: TGTGCCAGCAGTTCGGGCGGGGTGCGGTACGAGCAGTACTTC; CDR3aa: CASSSGGVRYEQYF
d_gene: .; v_gene: TRBV6-1; abundance: many; j_gene: TRBJ1-1; CDR3nt: TGTGCCAGCAGTGGGTCGAGTCGTTTGAACACTGAAGCTTTCTTT; CDR3aa: CASSGSSRLNTEAFF
d_gene: .; v_gene: TRBV5-1; abundance: many; j_gene: TRBJ1-1; CDR3nt: TGCGCCAGCAGCCCCATGGGGAACACTGAAGCTTTCTTT; CDR3aa: CASSPMGNTEAFF
d_gene: TRBD2; v_gene: TRBV27; abundance: .; j_gene: TRBJ2-3; CDR3nt: TGTGCCACTCATCTAGCGGGGGGAGCAGATACGCAGTATTTT; CDR3aa: CATHLAGGADTQYF
d_gene: .; v_gene: TRBV3-1; abundance: few; j_gene: TRBJ2-7; CDR3nt: TGTGCCAGCAGCCAAGGTCTCGCGGGGACAAACTCCTACGAGCAGTACTTC; CDR3aa: CASSQGLAGTNSYEQYF
d_gene: .; v_gene: TRBV5-1; abundance: few; j_gene: TRBJ2-2; CDR3nt: TGCGCCAGCAGCTTGGGTCCGGGGAACACCGGGGAGCTGTTTTTT; CDR3aa: CASSLGPGNTGELFF
d_gene: TRBD1; v_gene: TRBV7-7; abundance: few; j_gene: TRBJ2-7; CDR3nt: TGTGCCAGCAGCTTAGGCAGGGGGAAGGGCTACGAGCAGTACTTC; CDR3aa: CASSLGRGKGYEQYF
d_gene: .; v_gene: TRBV20-1; abundance: few; j_gene: TRBJ2-1; CDR3nt: TGCAGTGCTAGAGATAAGCGGTTAACTTACAATGAGCAGTTCTTC; CDR3aa: CSARDKRLTYNEQFF
d_gene: TRBD1; v_gene: TRBV19; abundance: .; j_gene: TRBJ2-1; CDR3nt: TGTGCCAGTAGTATCCTCGGACAGGGTTTTAGCAATGAGCAGTTCTTC; CDR3aa: CASSILGQGFSNEQFF
d_gene: TRBD1; v_gene: TRBV9; abundance: many; j_gene: TRBJ2-7; CDR3nt: TGTGCCAGCAGCGGGGGACAGGGAGAATTAGACGAGCAGTACTTC; CDR3aa: CASSGGQGELDEQYF
d_gene: TRBD1; v_gene: TRBV29-1; abundance: .; j_gene: TRBJ1-2; CDR3nt: TGCAGCACTAGGGCGGTTGAGGTCTACAGGGGTGGCTACACCTTC; CDR3aa: CSTRAVEVYRGGYTF
d_gene: .; v_gene: TRBV6-6; abundance: few; j_gene: TRBJ2-7; CDR3nt: TGTGCCAGCAGTCAACAGGGTATCTACGAGCAGTACTTC; CDR3aa: CASSQQGIYEQYF
d_gene: .; v_gene: TRBV20-1; abundance: many; j_gene: TRBJ1-2; CDR3nt: TGCAGTGCTAGAGACAGGACGGGTCCCTATGGCTACACCTTC; CDR3aa: CSARDRTGPYGYTF